Detailed here is one T cell receptor beta chain. This entry is derived from a study of blood T cell repertoires in COVID-19. The V gene's germline CDR1 is MGHRA and CDR2 YSYEKL. This CDR3 has 18 residues. The germline V and J ends were trimmed by 1 base and 0 bases, with 15 bases remaining between them. Produced via immunoSEQ multiplex PCR; TCRdb's table is partial and in-frame only. The profile shows a few hundred thousand clones, under 90% of them singletons. V gene TRBV4-1 combines with J gene TRBJ2-2; D may be TRBD2 (6 bases). Sequenced material: peripheral blood. The receptor's source is a man over 45 with acute or convalescent COVID-19. As DNA, the CDR3 is TGCGCCAGCAGCCAAGCGTCGGGGGACGGCACGAACACCGGGGAGCTGTTTTTT. Its protein is CASSQASGDGTNTGELFF.